This T cell receptor (beta chain) was obtained from a study of T cell repertoires in cytomegalovirus infection. Overall study: Matching HLA type, along with CMV infection, was indicated by public TCR beta signatures.

TCRdb fed the reads into MiXCR, producing one record per CDR3 protein. The table lists roughly 640,000 distinct CDR3 sequences, approximately 24% of them singletons. This clonotype was counted only a few times. Its specificity is not known. Findings and caveats of the study: Within the response measured ex vivo, HLA-C-restricted CMV-specific TCR beta clonotypes were dominant.

Per the germline V gene, CDR1 is DFQATT and CDR2 is SNEGSKA (reference sequence). The ends were cut back, 5 bases at V and 3 bases at J, with 13 bases in the middle. The CDR3 has 13 residues. V and J are TRBV20-1 and TRBJ1-2, with a tentative D call TRBD1 (5 bases). The receptor was isolated from a human donor in good health (CMV status not recorded). Some clones in this sample may be carry-over from other donors' samples. Material for sequencing was CD8+ T cells from PBMCs. This chain's CDR3 is CSASLTAYYGYTF. The CDR3 DNA follows: TGCAGTGCTTCACTGACAGCTTACTATGGCTACACCTTC.